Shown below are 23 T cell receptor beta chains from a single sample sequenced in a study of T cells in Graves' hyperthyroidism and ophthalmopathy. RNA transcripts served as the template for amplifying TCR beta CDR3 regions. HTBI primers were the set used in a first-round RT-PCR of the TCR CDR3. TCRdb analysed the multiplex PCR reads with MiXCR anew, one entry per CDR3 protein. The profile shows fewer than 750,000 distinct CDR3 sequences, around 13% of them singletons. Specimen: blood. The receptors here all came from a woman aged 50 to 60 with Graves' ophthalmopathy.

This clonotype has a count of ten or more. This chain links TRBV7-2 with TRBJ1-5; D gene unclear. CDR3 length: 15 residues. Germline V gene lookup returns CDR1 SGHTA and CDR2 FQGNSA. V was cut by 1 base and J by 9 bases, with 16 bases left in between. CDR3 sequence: CASSLVATPVGPQHF. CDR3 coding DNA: TGTGCCAGCAGCTTAGTGGCCACGCCAGTAGGGCCCCAGCATTTT.

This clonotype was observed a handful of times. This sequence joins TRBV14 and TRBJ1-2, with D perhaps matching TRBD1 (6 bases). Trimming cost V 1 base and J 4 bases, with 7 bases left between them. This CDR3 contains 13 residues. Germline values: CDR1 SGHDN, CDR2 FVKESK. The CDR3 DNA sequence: TGTGCCAGCAGCCAAGGGACAGCCTATGGCTACACCTTC. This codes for CASSQGTAYGYTF.

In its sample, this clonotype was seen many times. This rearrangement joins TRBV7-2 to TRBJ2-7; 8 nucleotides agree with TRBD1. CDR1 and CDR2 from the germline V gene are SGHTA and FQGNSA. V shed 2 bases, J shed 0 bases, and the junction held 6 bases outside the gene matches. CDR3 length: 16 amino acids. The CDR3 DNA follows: TGTGCCAGCAGCTTACCGAGGGACAGGAGCTCCTACGAGCAGTACTTC. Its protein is CASSLPRDRSSYEQYF.

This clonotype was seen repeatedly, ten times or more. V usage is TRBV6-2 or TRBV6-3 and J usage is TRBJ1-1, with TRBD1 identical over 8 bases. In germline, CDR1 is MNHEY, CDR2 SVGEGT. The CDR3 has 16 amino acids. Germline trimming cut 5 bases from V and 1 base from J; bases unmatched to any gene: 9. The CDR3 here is CASSTDGTGKNTEAFF. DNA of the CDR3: TGTGCCAGCAGTACCGACGGGACAGGAAAGAACACTGAAGCTTTCTTT.

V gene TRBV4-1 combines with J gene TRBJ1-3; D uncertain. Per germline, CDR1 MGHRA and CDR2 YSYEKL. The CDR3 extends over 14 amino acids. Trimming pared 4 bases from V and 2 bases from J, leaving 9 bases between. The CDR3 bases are TGCGCCAGCAGCCCAAACTTACCTGGAAACACCATATATTTT. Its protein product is CASSPNLPGNTIYF.

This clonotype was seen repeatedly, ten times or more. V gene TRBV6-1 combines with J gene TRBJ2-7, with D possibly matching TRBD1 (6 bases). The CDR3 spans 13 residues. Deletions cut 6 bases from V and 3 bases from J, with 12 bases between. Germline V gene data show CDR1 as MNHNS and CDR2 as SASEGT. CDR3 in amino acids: CASRADSYYEQYF. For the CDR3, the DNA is TGTGCCAGCAGAGCGGACAGCTACTACGAGCAGTACTTC.

CDR3 DNA: TGTGCCAGCAGCTTGGACAGGGGGCTCACCTATAATTCACCCCTCCACTTT. This encodes CASSLDRGLTYNSPLHF. V is TRBV5-6 and J is TRBJ1-6; 9 positions agree with TRBD1. The CDR3 is 17 amino acids. The germline gives CDR1 SGHDT, CDR2 YYEEEE. With V trimmed by 0 bases and J by 2 bases, 3 bases remained unmatched.

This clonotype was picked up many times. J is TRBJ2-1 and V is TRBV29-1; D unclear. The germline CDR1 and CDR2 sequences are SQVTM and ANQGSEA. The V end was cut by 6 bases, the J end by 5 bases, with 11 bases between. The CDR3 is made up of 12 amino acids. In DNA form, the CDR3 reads TGCAGCGTAAGATCCGGAAACAATGAGCAGTTCTTC. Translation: CSVRSGNNEQFF.

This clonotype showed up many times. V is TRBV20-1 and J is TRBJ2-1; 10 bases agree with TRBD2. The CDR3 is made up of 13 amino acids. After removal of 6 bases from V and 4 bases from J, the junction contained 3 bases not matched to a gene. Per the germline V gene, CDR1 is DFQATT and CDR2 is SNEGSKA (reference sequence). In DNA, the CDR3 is TGCAGTGCGTCTAGCGGGGGATACAATGAGCAGTTCTTC. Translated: CSASSGGYNEQFF.

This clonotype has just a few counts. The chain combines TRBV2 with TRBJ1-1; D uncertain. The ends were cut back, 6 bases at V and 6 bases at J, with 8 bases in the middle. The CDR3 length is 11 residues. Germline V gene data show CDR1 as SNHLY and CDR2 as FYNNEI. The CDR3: CASRINSEAFF. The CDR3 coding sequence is TGTGCCAGCAGGATTAACTCTGAAGCTTTCTTT.

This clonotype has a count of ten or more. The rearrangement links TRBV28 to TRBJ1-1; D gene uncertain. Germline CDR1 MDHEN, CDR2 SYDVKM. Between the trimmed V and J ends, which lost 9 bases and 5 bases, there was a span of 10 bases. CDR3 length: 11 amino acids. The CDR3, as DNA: TGTGCCAGTCAAAAGAGGACTGAAGCTTTCTTT. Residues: CASQKRTEAFF.

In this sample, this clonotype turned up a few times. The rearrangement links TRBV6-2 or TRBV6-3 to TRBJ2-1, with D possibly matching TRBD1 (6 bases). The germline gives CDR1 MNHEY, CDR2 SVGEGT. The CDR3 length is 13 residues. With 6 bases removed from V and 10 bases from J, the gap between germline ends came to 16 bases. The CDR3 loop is CASRRYRASEQFF. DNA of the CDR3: TGTGCCAGCAGAAGATACAGGGCGTCGGAGCAGTTCTTC.

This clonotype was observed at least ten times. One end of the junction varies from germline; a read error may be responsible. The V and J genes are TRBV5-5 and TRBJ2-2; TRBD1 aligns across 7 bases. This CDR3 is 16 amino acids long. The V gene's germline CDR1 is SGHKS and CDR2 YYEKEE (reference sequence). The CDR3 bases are TGTGCCAGCAGCTGGGCGGACAGGCGGAACACCGGGAAGCTGTTTTTT. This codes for CASSWADRRNTGKLFF.

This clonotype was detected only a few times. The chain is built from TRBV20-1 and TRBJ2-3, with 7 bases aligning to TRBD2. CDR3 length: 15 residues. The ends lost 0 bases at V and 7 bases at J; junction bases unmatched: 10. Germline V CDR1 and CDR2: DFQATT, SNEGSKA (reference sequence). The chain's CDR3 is CSARDVAREAHTQYF. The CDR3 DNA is TGCAGTGCTAGAGATGTTGCACGGGAGGCACATACGCAGTATTTT.

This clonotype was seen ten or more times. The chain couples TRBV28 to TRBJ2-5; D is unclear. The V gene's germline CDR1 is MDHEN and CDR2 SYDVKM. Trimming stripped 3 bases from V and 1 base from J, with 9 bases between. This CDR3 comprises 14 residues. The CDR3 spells CASSFLDGQETQYF. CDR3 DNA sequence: TGTGCCAGCAGTTTTTTGGACGGCCAAGAGACCCAGTACTTC.

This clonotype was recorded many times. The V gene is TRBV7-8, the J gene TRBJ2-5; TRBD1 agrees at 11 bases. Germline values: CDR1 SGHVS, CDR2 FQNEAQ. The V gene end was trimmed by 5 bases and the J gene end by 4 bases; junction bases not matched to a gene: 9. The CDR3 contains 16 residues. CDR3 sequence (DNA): TGTGCCAGCAGCCCAAATCCCGGGACAGGGGGAGAGACCCAGTACTTC. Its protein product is CASSPNPGTGGETQYF.

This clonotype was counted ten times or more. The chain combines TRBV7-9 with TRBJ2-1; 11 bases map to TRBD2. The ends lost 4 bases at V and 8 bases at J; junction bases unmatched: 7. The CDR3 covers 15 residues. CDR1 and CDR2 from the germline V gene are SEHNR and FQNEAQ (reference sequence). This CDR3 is CASSYELAGVDEQFF. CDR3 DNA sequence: TGTGCCAGCAGCTATGAACTAGCGGGAGTGGATGAGCAGTTCTTC.

The CDR3 region has the DNA TGTGCCAGCAGCCCCGATGTAGGGACTCTACACGAGCAGTACTTC. Its protein is CASSPDVGTLHEQYF. The chain has TRBV12-3 or TRBV12-4 and TRBJ2-7, with D possibly TRBD2 on 6 matching bases. Trimming stripped 6 bases from V and 5 bases from J, with 20 bases between. The CDR3 loop spans 15 amino acids.

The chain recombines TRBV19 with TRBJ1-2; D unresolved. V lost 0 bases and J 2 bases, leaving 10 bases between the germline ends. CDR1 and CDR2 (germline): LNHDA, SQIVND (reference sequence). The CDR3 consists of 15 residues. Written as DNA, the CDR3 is TGTGCCAGTAGTATAGATGACCGGAAAAACTATGGCTACACCTTC. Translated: CASSIDDRKNYGYTF.

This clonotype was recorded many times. CDR3 loop: CASSGSEAIGELFF. The CDR3 DNA sequence: TGTGCCAGCTCAGGCAGCGAGGCGATCGGGGAGCTGTTTTTT. The gene calls are TRBV18 and TRBJ2-2, with D unresolved. The germline V and J ends were trimmed by 5 bases and 7 bases, with 14 bases remaining between them. The CDR3 runs 14 residues. The germline V gene has CDR1 KGHSH and CDR2 LQKENI.

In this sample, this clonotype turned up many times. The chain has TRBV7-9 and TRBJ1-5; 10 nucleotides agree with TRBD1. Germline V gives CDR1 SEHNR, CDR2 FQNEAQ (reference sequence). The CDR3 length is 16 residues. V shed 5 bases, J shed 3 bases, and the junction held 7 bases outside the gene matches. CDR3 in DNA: TGTGCCAGCAGCGGGGGACAGGGGTTATACAATCAGCCCCAGCATTTT. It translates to CASSGGQGLYNQPQHF.

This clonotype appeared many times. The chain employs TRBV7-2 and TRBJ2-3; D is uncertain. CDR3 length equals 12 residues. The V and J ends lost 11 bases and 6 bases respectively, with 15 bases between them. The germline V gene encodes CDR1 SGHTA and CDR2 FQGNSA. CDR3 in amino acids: CASSRLHDTQYF. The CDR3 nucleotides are TGTGCCTCGTCCAGACTGCACGATACGCAGTATTTT.

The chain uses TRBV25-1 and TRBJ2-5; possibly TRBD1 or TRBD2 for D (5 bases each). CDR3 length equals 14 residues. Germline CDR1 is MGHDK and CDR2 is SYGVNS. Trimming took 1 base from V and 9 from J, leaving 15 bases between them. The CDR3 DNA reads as TGTGCCAGCAGTGAATCGACGAGGGGTTGGGCCCAGTACTTC. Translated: CASSESTRGWAQYF.